What follows is one TCR beta chain and its context. The source of the sample is a study of T-cell reconstitution after alpha-beta-depleted transplantation in children. Researchers prepared the TCRbeta library using unique molecular identifiers, the study reports. TCRdb re-called the PCR reads through MiXCR, storing one row per CDR3 protein. The data hold roughly 340,000 distinct CDR3 sequences, with around 15% observed a single time. V lost 3 bases and J lost 8, with 19 bases in between. This CDR3 comprises 16 residues. Germline CDR1 reads LNHNV; CDR2 reads YYDKDF (reference sequence). The rearrangement uses TRBV15 and TRBJ1-4; D possibly corresponds to TRBD1 (6 bases). This specimen was PBMCs, mostly from graft donor cells, taken 360 days after TCRalphabeta/CD19-depleted stem cell transplant. This receptor was taken from a male patient aged 2-9 years who had a stem cell transplant for acute lymphoblastic leukemia, so the T cells may come from the graft donor. The CDR3: CATSRSLGGRGEKLFF. CDR3 nucleotides: TGTGCCACCAGCAGGTCCCTGGGGGGCCGAGGGGAAAAACTGTTTTTT.